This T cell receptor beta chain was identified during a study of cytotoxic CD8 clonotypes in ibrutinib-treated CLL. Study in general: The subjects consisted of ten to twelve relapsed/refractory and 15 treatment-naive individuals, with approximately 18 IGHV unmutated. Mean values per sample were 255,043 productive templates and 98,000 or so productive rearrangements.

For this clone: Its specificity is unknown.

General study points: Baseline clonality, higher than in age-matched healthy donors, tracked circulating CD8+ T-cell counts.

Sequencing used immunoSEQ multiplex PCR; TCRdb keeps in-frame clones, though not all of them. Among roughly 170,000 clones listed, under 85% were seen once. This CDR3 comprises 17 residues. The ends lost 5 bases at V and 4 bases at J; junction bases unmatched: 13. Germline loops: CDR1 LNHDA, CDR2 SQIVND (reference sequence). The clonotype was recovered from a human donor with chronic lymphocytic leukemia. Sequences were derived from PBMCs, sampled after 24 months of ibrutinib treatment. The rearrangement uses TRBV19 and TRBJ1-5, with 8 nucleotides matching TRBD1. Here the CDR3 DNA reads TGTGCCAGTAGTCCCCCCACCAGGGGGCGGGGTAATCAGCCCCAGCATTTT. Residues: CASSPPTRGRGNQPQHF.